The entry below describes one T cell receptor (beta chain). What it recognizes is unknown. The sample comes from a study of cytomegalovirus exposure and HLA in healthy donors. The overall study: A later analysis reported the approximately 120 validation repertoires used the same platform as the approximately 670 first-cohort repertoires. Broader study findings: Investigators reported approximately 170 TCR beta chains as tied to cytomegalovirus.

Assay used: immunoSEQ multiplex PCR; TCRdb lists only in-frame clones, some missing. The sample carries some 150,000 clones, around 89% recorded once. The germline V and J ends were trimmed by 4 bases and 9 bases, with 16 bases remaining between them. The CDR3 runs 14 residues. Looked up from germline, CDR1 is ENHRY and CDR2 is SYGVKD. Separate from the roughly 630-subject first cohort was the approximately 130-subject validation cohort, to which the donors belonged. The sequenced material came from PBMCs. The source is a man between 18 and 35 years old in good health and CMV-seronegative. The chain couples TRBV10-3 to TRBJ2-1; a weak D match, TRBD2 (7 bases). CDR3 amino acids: CAISVGGGPGEQFF. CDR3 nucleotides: TGTGCCATCAGTGTAGGGGGAGGGCCGGGTGAGCAGTTCTTC.